This T cell receptor (beta chain) was sequenced in a study of patients and donors after allogeneic stem cell transplantation. This clonotype was counted a few times. Each CDR3 protein is one row after TCRdb ran MiXCR on the RT-PCR reads. Of fewer than 500,000 distinct CDR3 sequences listed, about a sixth are singletons. The specimen was blood, either unsorted or a sorted T cell fraction (not recorded which). This clonotype was obtained from a human donor who was either an allogeneic HSCT recipient or a stem cell or donor lymphocyte infusion donor (not recorded which). It is not recorded whose cells these are; they may come from a transplant donor.

DNA of the CDR3: TGTGCCAGCCCAAATGGGAGGACTGAAGCTTTCTTT. It encodes CASPNGRTEAFF. The chain links TRBV28 to TRBJ1-1; D is uncertain. V was shortened by 8 bases and J by 5 bases, with 12 bases between the two germline ends. Germline lookup yields CDR1 MDHEN and CDR2 SYDVKM. This CDR3 contains 12 residues.